This TCR beta chain was identified in a study of brain T cells in children with intractable seizures. V lost 9 bases to trimming and J lost 3 bases, with 15 bases between them. This CDR3 comprises 13 residues. The V gene's germline CDR1 is SGDLS and CDR2 YYNGEE. The assay was immunoSEQ multiplex PCR, and TCRdb's table has in-frame clones only and misses some. The repertoire holds about 76,000 clones, with approximately 94% as singletons. This clonotype was sampled from a boy younger than two with tuberous sclerosis and intractable seizures. This chain joins TRBV9 and TRBJ2-5, with D perhaps matching TRBD1 (5 bases). The specimen was peripheral blood, collected at surgery. This chain's CDR3 is CATSKGNKETQYF. The CDR3 nucleotides are TGTGCCACCTCGAAGGGGAACAAAGAGACCCAGTACTTC.